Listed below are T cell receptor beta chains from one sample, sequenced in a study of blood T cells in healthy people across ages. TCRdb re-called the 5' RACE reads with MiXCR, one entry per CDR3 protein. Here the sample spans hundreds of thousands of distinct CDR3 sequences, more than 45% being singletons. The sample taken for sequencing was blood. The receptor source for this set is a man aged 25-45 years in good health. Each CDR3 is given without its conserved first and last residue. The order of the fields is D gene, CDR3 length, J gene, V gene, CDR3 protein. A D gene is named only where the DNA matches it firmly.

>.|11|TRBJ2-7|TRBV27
ASSEASVYEQY
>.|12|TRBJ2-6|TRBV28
ASMESSGANVLT
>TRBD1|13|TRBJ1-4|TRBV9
ASSARQGLNEKLF
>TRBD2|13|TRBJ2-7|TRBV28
ASSWAGTSSYKQY
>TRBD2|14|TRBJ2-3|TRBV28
ASTGRSGRALDTQY
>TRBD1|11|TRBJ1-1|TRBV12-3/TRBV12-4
ASSPQGVRIAF
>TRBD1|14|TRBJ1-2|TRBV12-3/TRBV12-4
ASRPGTGGPIGGYT
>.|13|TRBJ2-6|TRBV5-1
ASSPGAAGANVLT
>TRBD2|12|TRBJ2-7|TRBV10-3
AIRRGLEAYEQY
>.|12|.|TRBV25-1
ASSGGTEGHEQY
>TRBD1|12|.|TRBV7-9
ASSSWGQVAEQY
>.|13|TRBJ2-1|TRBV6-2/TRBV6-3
ASSRGQRSYNEQF
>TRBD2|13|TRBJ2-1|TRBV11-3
ASSLGSGSYNEQF
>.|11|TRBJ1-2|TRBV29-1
SVTGRINYGYT
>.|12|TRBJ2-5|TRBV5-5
ASSLVTIQETQY
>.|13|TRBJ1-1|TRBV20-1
SARPPRDGSTEAF
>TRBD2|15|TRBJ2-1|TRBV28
ASSSSVIGTSGNEQF
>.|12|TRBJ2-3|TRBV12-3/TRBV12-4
ASSWVRVKDTQY
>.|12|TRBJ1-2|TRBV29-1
SVAPSVAGGGYT
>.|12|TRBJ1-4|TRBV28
ASSFGTKDEKLF
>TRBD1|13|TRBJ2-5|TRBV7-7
ASSLAGQGRETQY
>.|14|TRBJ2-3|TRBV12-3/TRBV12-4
ASSARVSRALDTQY
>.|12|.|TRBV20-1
SATVPGRNYEQY
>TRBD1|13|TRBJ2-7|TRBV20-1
SASFPGGLIYEQY
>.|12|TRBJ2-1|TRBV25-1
ASSSGISYNEQF
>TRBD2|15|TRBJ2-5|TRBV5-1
ASSLGGLAGDQETQY
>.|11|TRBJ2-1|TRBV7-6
ASSLATLNEQF
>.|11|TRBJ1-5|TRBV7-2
ASSNAENQPQH
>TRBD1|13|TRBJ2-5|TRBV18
ASSPGQGSMETQY
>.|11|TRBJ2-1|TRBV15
ATRRDFNNEQF
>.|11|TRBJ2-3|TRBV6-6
AGRLGRADTQY
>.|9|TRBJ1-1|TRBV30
AWSAGAEAF
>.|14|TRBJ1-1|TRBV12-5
ASGLPGAALNTEAF
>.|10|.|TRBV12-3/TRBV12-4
ASSPVLETQY
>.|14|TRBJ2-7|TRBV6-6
ASSSSGGISSYEQY
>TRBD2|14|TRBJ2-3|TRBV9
ASSVASGSDTDTQY
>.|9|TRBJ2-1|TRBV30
AWSGDNEQF
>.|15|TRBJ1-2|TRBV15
ATSRVRRVNHSYGYT
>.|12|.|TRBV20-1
SAREPGRDYEQY
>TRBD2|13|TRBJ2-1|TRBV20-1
SATLPLAGYNEQF
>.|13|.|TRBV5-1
ASSLAGQNQETQY
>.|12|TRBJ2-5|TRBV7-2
ASSLSWIFGTQY
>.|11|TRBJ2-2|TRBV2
ASSEVTGGELF
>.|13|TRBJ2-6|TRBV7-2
ASSLRGPGANVLT
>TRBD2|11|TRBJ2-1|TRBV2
ASSARLAVNPF
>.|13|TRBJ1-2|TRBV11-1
ASSEKTGTNYGYT
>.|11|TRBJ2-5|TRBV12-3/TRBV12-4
ASSFRLQETQY
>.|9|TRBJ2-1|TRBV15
ATSYNNKQF
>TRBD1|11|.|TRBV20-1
SALRQGAQEQY
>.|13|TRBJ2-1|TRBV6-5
ASSRQRGAVNEQF
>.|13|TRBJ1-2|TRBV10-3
AISESDRANYGYT
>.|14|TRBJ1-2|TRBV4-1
ASSQDYRENNYGYT
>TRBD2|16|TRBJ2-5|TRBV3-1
ASSQGWKGRVYQETQY
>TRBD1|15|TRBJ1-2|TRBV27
ASSLRFRQGVYYGYT
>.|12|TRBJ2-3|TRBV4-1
ASSHPVGPDTQY
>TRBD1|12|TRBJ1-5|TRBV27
ASRTGGDNQPQH
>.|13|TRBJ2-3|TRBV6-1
ASSEERESTDTQY
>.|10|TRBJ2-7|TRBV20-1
SAGRGSYEQY
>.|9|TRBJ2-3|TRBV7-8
ASRHTDTQY
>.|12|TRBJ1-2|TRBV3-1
ASSQDLGGYGYT